This T cell receptor (beta chain) was recovered during a study of blood T cell repertoires in COVID-19. Background on the study: Samples of COVID-19 (acute and convalescent) were obtained from the United States, Italy and Spain.

Source study methods: From reference gene primer amplification, estimates of nucleated cell counts were derived. Assay used: immunoSEQ multiplex PCR; TCRdb lists only in-frame clones, some missing. V, J and clone size are those of that table, while D and trimming were read from the DNA. This sample carries roughly 500,000 clones, roughly 88% of them seen once, and the ten largest clones take roughly 3.2%. Trimming pared 2 bases from V and 1 base from J, leaving 8 bases between. This CDR3 has 13 residues. Germline CDR1 and CDR2: SQVTM and ANQGSEA. This chain uses TRBV29-1 with TRBJ1-1, with a tentative D call TRBD1 (5 bases). Material: peripheral blood. The source of this sequence is a human donor in a cohort sampled during active COVID-19. The CDR3 nucleotides read TGCAGCGTTGAAAGGGGTCAGAACACTGAAGCTTTCTTT. It translates to CSVERGQNTEAFF.